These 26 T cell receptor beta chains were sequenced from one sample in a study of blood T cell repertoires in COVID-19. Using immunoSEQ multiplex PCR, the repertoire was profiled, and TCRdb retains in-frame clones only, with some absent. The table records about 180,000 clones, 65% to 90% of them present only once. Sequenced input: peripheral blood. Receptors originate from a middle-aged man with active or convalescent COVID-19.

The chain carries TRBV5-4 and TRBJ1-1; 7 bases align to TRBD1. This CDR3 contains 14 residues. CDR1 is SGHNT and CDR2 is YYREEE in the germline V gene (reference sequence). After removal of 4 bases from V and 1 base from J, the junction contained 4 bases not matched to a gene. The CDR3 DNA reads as TGTGCCAGCAGCCTCGACAGGGCGAACACTGAAGCTTTCTTT. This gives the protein CASSLDRANTEAFF. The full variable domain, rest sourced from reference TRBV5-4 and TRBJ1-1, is ETGVTQSPTHLIKTRGQQVTLRCSSQSGHNTVSWYQQALGQGPQFIFQYYREEENGRGNFPPRFSGLQFPNYSSELNVNALELDDSALYLCASSLDRANTEAFFGQGTRLTVV.

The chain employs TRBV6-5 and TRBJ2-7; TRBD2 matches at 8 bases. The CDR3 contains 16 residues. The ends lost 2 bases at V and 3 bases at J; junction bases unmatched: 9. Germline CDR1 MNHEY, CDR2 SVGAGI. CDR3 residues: CASSYPGVAGSYEQYF. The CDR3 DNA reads TGTGCCAGCAGTTACCCGGGGGTAGCGGGAAGCTACGAGCAGTACTTC.

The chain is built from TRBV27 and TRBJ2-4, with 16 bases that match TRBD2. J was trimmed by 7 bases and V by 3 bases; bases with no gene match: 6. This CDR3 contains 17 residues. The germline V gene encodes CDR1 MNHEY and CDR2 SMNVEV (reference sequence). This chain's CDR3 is CASSFLGLAGGQNIQYF. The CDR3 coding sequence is TGTGCCAGCAGTTTTCTGGGACTAGCGGGAGGGCAGAACATTCAGTACTTC.

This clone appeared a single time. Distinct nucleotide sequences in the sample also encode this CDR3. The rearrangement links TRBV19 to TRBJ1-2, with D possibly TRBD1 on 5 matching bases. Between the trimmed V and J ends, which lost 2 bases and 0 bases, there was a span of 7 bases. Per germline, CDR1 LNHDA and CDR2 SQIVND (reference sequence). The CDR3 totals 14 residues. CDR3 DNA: TGTGCCAGTAGTATACAAGGGGCTAACTATGGCTACACCTTC. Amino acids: CASSIQGANYGYTF.

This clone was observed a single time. The CDR3 nucleotides are TGTGCCAGCACCCCGGGGGCTAGCGGGGGGGCGTGGCAAGAGACCCAGTACTTC. Translating it yields CASTPGASGGAWQETQYF. The chain employs TRBV9 and TRBJ2-5; 12 nucleotides line up with TRBD2. Looked up from germline, CDR1 is SGDLS and CDR2 is YYNGEE. V shed 6 bases and J 2 bases; nucleotides not matched to a gene: 14. The CDR3 extends over 18 amino acids.

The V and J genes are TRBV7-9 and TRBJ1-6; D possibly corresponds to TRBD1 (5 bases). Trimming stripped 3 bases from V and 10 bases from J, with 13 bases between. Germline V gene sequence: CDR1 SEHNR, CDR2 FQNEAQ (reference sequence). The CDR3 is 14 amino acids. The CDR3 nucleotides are TGTGCCAGCAGCTTGGGGGTCGGAGGGTCACCCCTCCACTTT. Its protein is CASSLGVGGSPLHF.

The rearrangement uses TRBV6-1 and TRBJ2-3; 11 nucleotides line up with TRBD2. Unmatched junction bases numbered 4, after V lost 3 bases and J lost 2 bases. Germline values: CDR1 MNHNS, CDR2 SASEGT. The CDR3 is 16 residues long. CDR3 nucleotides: TGTGCCAGCAGTGAGCTAGCGGGGGGTTACACAGATACGCAGTATTTT. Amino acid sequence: CASSELAGGYTDTQYF.

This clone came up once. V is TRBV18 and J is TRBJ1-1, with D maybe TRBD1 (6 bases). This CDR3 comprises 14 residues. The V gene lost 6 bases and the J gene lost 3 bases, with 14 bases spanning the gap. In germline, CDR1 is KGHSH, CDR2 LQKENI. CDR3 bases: TGTGCCAGCTCCCCATCGGCAGGGGACACTGAAGCTTTCTTT. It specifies CASSPSAGDTEAFF.

CDR3 DNA: TGCGCCAGCAGCGCCGCAGTGGGGGGTTTAGAGACCCAGTACTTC. Amino acids: CASSAAVGGLETQYF. The gene calls are TRBV5-1 and TRBJ2-5; D might be TRBD2 (6 bases). The CDR3 loop spans 15 amino acids. The V gene lost 4 bases and the J gene lost 4 bases, with 17 bases spanning the gap. Germline CDR1 is SGHRS and CDR2 is YFSETQ.

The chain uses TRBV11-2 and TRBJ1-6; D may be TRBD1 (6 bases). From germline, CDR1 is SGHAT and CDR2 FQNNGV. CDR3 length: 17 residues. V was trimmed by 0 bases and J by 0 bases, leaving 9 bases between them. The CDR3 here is CASSLDQGSSYNSPLHF. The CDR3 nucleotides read TGTGCCAGCAGCTTAGATCAGGGGAGCTCCTATAATTCACCCCTCCACTTT. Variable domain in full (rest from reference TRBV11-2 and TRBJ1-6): EAGVAQSPRYKIIEKRQSVAFWCNPISGHATLYWYQQILGQGPKLLIQFQNNGVVDDSQLPKDRFSAERLKGVDSTLKIQPAKLEDSAVYLCASSLDQGSSYNSPLHFGNGTRLTVT.

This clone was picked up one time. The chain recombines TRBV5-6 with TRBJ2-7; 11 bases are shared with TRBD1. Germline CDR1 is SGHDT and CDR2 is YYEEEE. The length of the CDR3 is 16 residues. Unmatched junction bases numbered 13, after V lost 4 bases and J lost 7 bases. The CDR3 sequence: CASSLWGGQGAREQYF. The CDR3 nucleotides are TGTGCCAGCAGCCTTTGGGGAGGACAGGGGGCTCGGGAGCAGTACTTC.

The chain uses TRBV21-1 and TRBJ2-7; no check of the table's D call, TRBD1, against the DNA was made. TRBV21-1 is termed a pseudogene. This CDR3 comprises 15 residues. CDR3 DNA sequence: TGTGCCAGCAGCAAAGAGAAGGGGCGCTTCTACGAGCAGTACTTC. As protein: CASSKEKGRFYEQYF.

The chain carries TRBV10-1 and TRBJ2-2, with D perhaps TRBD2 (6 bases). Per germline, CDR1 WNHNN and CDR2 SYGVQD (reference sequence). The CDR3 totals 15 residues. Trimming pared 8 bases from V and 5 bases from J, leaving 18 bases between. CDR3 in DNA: TGCGCCAGCCGGTCCGTTCGGGGGAGGACCGGGGAGCTGTTTTTT. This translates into CASRSVRGRTGELFF.

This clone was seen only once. CDR3 in amino acids: CASSQELATQETQYF. The DNA of the CDR3 is TGCGCCAGCAGCCAAGAGCTAGCCACCCAAGAGACCCAGTACTTC. The chain joins TRBV4-1 to TRBJ2-5; D might be TRBD2 (5 bases). The CDR3 length is 15 residues. With 0 bases removed from V and 1 base from J, the gap between germline ends came to 9 bases. Germline values: CDR1 MGHRA, CDR2 YSYEKL.

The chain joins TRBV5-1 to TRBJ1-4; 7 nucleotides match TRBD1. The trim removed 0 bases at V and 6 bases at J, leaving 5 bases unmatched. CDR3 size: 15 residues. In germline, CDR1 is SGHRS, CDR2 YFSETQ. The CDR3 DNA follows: TGCGCCAGCAGCTTGGCCGGGACAGCAGATGAAAAACTGTTTTTT. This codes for CASSLAGTADEKLFF.

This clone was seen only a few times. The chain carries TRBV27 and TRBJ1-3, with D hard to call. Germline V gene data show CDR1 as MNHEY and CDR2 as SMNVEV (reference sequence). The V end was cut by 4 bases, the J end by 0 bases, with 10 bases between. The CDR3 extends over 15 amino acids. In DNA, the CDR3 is TGTGCCAGCAGTTCCTATCTTTCCTCTGGAAACACCATATATTTT. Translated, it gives CASSSYLSSGNTIYF.

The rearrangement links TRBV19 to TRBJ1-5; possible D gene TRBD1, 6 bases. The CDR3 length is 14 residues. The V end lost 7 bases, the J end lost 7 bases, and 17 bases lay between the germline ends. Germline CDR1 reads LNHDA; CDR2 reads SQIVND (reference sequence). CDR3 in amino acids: CASNREGYAQPQHF. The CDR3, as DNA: TGTGCCAGTAACAGGGAAGGTTACGCCCAGCCCCAGCATTTT.

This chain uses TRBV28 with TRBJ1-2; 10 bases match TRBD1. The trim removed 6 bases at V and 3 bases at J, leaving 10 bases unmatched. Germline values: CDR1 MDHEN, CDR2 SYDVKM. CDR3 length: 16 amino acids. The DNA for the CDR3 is TGTGCCAGCAGGCAGCGGACAGGGGGGCAAGACTATGGCTACACCTTC. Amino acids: CASRQRTGGQDYGYTF.

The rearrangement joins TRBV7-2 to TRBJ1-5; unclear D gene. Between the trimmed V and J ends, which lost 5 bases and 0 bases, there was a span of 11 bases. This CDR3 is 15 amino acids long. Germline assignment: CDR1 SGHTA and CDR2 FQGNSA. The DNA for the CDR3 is TGTGCCAGCAGCCCACCGGAGTATAGCAATCAGCCCCAGCATTTT. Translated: CASSPPEYSNQPQHF.

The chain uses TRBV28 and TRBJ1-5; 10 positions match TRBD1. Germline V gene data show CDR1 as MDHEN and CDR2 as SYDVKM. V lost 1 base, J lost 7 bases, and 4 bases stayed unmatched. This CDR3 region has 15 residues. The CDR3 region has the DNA TGTGCCAGCAGTTTATTGGGACAGGGGACGCAGCCCCAGCATTTT. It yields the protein CASSLLGQGTQPQHF.

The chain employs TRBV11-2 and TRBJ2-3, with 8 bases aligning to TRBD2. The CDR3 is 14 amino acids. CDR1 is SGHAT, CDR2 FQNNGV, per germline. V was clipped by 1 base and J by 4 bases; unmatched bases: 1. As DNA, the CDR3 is TGTGCCAGCAGCTTAGCAGCGGGAGCAGATACGCAGTATTTT. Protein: CASSLAAGADTQYF. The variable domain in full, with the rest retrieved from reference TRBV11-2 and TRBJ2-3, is EAGVAQSPRYKIIEKRQSVAFWCNPISGHATLYWYQQILGQGPKLLIQFQNNGVVDDSQLPKDRFSAERLKGVDSTLKIQPAKLEDSAVYLCASSLAAGADTQYFGPGTRLTVL.

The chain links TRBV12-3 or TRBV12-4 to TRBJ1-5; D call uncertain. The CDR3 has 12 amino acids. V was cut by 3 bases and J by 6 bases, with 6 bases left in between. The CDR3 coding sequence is TGTGCCAGCAGTTTCGGCGGTCAGCCCCAGCATTTT. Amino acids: CASSFGGQPQHF.

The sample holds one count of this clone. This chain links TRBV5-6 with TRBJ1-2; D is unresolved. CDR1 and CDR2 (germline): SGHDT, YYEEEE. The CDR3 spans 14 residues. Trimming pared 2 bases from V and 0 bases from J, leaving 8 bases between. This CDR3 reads CASSFIESNYGYTF. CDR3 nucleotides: TGTGCCAGCAGCTTTATAGAATCTAACTATGGCTACACCTTC.

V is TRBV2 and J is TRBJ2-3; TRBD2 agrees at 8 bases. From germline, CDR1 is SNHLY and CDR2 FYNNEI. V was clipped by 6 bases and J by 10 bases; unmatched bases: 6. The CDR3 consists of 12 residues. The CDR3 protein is CASRWSGSAQYF. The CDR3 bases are TGTGCCAGCAGATGGAGCGGGAGCGCGCAGTATTTT.

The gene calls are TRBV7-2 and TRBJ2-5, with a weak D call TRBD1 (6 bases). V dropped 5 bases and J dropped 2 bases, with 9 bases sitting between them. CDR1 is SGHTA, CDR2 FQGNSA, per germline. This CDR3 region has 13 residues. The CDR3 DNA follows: TGTGCCAGCAGCGGGGGCCCTCAAGAGACCCAGTACTTC. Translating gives CASSGGPQETQYF. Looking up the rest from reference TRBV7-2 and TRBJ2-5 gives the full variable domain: GAGVSQSPSNKVTEKGKDVELRCDPISGHTALYWYRQSLGQGLEFLIYFQGNSAPDKSGLPSDRFSAERTGGSVSTLTIQRTQQEDSAVYLCASSGGPQETQYFGPGTRLLVL.

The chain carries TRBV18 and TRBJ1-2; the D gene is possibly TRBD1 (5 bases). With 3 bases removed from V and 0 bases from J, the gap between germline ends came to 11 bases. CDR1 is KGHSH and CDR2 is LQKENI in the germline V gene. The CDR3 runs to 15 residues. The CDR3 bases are TGTGCCAGCTCACCTGGGGCAGGGACTAACTATGGCTACACCTTC. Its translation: CASSPGAGTNYGYTF.